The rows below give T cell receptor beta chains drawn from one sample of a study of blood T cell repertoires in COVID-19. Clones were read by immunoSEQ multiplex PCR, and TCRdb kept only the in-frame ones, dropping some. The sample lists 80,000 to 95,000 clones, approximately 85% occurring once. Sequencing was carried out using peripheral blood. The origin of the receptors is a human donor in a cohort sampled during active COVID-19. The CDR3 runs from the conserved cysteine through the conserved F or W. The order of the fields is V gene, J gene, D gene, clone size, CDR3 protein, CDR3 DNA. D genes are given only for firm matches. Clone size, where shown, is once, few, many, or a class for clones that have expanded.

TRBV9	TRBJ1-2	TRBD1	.	CASSPPVQGVTYGYTF	TGTGCCAGCAGCCCACCCGTGCAGGGGGTTACCTATGGCTACACCTTC
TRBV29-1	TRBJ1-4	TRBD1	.	CSVVRQGLGKLFF	TGCAGCGTTGTTCGACAGGGCTTAGGGAAACTGTTTTTT
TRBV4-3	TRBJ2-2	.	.	CASSWDRDTSGELFF	TGCGCCAGCAGCTGGGACCGGGACACCAGCGGGGAGCTGTTTTTT
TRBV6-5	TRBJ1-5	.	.	CASSYSRLGDQPQHF	TGTGCCAGCAGTTACTCTAGGTTGGGAGATCAGCCCCAGCATTTT
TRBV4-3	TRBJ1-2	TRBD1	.	CASSQDTGQGAHYGYTF	TGCGCCAGCAGCCAAGATACGGGACAGGGGGCCCACTATGGCTACACCTTC
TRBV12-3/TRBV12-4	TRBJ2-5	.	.	CASSFEGLGTQYF	TGTGCCAGCAGTTTTGAGGGCCTAGGGACCCAGTACTTC
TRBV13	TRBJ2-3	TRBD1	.	CASSKGAVDTQYF	TGTGCCAGCAGCAAGGGGGCAGTGGATACGCAGTATTTT
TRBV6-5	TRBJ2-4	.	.	CASSRGTAKNIQYF	TGTGCCAGCAGTCGGGGTACGGCCAAAAACATTCAGTACTTC
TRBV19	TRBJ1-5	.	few	CASSIGGGQPQHF	TGTGCCAGTAGTATCGGGGGAGGTCAGCCCCAGCATTTT
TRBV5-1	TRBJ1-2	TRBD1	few	CASSSGQGALYGYTF	TGCGCCAGCAGCTCGGGACAGGGGGCTTTGTATGGCTACACCTTC
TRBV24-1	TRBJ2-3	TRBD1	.	CATSEQGAGTDTQYF	TGTGCCACCAGTGAACAGGGGGCCGGCACAGATACGCAGTATTTT
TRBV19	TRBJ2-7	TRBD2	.	CATAGTSGFYEQYF	TGTGCCACCGCCGGGACTAGCGGATTCTACGAGCAGTACTTC
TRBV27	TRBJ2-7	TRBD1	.	CASSLPRTGGYYEQYF	TGTGCCAGCAGTTTACCCCGGACAGGGGGTTACTACGAGCAGTACTTC
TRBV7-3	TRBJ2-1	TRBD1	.	CASSVAGTGMNNEQFF	TGTGCCAGCAGCGTAGCCGGGACAGGGATGAACAATGAGCAGTTCTTC
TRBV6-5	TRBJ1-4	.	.	CASRNRDHNEKLFF	TGTGCCAGCAGGAACAGGGACCACAATGAAAAACTGTTTTTT
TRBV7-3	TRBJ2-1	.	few	CASSFTSNSYNEQFF	TGTGCCAGCAGCTTCACTAGCAACTCCTACAATGAGCAGTTCTTC
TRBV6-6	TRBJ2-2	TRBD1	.	CASSWGQGGGELFF	TGTGCCAGCAGTTGGGGACAGGGCGGCGGGGAGCTGTTTTTT
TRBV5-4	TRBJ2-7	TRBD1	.	CASSRGQGAVYEQYF	TGTGCCAGCAGCCGGGGACAGGGGGCGGTCTACGAGCAGTACTTC
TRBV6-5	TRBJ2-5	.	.	CASNPAGQETQYF	TGTGCCAGCAACCCCGCGGGCCAAGAGACCCAGTACTTC
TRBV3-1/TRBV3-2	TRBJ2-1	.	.	CASTGFDNEQFF	TGTGCCAGCACCGGGTTTGACAATGAGCAGTTCTTC
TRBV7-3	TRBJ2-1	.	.	CASSPSPRGYMSSYNEQFF	TGTGCCAGCAGCCCTAGTCCACGGGGATACATGAGCTCCTACAATGAGCAGTTCTTC
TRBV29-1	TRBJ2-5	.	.	CSVDTGRNIETQYF	TGCAGCGTTGACACAGGGCGGAATATAGAGACCCAGTACTTC
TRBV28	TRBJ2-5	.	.	CASSPAQETQYF	TGTGCCAGCAGCCCCGCCCAGGAGACCCAGTACTTC
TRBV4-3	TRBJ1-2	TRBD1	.	CASSQEFWTGANYGYTF	TGCGCCAGCAGCCAAGAATTCTGGACAGGCGCTAACTATGGCTACACCTTC
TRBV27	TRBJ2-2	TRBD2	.	CASSLQGWGLAGGRVIGELFF	TGTGCCAGCAGTTTACAGGGCTGGGGACTAGCGGGAGGGCGGGTTATCGGGGAGCTGTTTTTT
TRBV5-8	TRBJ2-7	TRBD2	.	CASSLESGASRYEQYF	TGTGCCAGCAGCTTGGAGAGCGGGGCCTCCCGCTACGAGCAGTACTTC
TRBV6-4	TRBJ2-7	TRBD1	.	CASSAYRGGEQYF	TGTGCCAGCAGTGCATACAGGGGCGGCGAGCAGTACTTC
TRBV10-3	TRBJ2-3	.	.	CAISESPLGVDTQYF	TGTGCCATCAGTGAGTCGCCGCTAGGGGTAGATACGCAGTATTTT
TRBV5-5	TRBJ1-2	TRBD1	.	CASSIQGAATGGYTF	TGTGCCAGCAGCATTCAGGGGGCCGCGACAGGAGGCTACACCTTC
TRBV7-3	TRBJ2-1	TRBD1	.	CASSPQGVNNEQFF	TGTGCCAGCAGCCCACAGGGGGTAAACAATGAGCAGTTCTTC
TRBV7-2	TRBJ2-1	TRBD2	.	CASSLAGGYNEQFF	TGTGCCAGCAGTCTAGCGGGCGGCTACAATGAGCAGTTCTTC
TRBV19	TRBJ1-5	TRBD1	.	CASSTDRAYSNQPQHF	TGTGCCAGTAGTACGGACAGGGCTTATAGCAATCAGCCCCAGCATTTT
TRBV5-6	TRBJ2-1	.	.	CASSLTSSYNEQFF	TGTGCCAGCAGCTTGACCAGCTCCTACAATGAGCAGTTCTTC
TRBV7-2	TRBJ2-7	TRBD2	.	CASSLGGGYEQYF	TGTGCCAGCAGCTTGGGCGGGGGTTACGAGCAGTACTTC
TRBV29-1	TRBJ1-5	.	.	CSVATEGNQPQHF	TGCAGCGTTGCGACAGAAGGGAATCAGCCCCAGCATTTT
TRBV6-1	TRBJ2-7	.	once	CASSELGVGPYEQYF	TGTGCCAGCAGTGAACTAGGGGTTGGGCCCTACGAGCAGTACTTC
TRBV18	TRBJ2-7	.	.	CASSPPSRAYEQYF	TGTGCCAGCTCACCACCTAGCCGAGCCTACGAGCAGTACTTC
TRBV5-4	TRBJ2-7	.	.	CASTVGQEYEQYF	TGTGCCAGCACTGTGGGGCAGGAATACGAGCAGTACTTC
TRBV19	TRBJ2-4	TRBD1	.	CASPDRAGIQYF	TGTGCCAGCCCGGACAGGGCAGGCATTCAGTACTTC
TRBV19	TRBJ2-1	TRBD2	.	CATKAGSGGARNEQFF	TGTGCCACTAAGGCCGGTAGCGGGGGGGCGAGGAATGAGCAGTTCTTC
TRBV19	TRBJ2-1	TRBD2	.	CASSIGAGVPSYNEQFF	TGTGCCAGTAGTATAGGAGCGGGAGTCCCCTCCTACAATGAGCAGTTCTTC
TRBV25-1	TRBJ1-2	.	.	CASSSGRSGYTF	TGTGCCAGCAGTTCAGGGAGGTCAGGCTACACCTTC
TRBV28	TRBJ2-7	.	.	CASRIGTYEQYF	TGTGCCAGCAGGATCGGGACCTACGAGCAGTACTTC
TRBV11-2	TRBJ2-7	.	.	CASSLGGLYEQYF	TGTGCCAGCTCTCTCGGGGGTCTCTACGAGCAGTACTTC
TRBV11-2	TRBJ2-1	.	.	CASSPPGPTGNEQFF	TGTGCCAGCAGCCCCCCCGGGCCCACGGGGAATGAGCAGTTCTTC
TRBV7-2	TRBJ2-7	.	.	CASSLAAGGGGYEQYF	TGTGCCAGCAGCTTGGCGGCAGGAGGGGGAGGGTACGAGCAGTACTTC
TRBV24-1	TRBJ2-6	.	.	CATGDTTSSGANVLTF	TGTGCCACCGGTGACACCACGAGCTCTGGGGCCAACGTCCTGACTTTC
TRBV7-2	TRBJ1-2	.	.	CASRLGGAYGYTF	TGTGCCAGCAGACTGGGGGGGGCCTATGGCTACACCTTC
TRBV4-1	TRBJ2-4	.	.	CASSQPLLAGRENIQYF	TGCGCCAGCAGCCAGCCGTTACTAGCTGGAAGGGAAAACATTCAGTACTTC
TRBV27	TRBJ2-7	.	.	CASSFFGGYEQYF	TGTGCCAGCAGTTTTTTCGGGGGTTACGAGCAGTACTTC
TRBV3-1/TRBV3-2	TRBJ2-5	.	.	CASSHRGASGETQYF	TGTGCCAGCAGCCACAGGGGGGCTAGCGGGGAGACCCAGTACTTC
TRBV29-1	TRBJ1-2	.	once	CSVEESRNYGYTF	TGCAGCGTTGAGGAATCGCGGAACTATGGCTACACCTTC
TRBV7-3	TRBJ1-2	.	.	CASTPLTRSDGYTF	TGTGCCAGCACCCCCCTAACGCGATCTGATGGCTACACCTTC
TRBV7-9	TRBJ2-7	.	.	CASSLVAYEQYF	TGTGCCAGCAGCTTAGTAGCCTACGAGCAGTACTTC
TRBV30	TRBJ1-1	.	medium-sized	CAWSASTDSPEAFF	TGTGCCTGGAGTGCCTCGACTGATTCCCCTGAAGCTTTCTTT
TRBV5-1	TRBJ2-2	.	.	CASSYRTSNTGELFF	TGCGCCAGCAGCTACCGTACTTCGAACACCGGGGAGCTGTTTTTT
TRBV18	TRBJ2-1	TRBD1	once	CASSPRDRYNEQFF	TGTGCCAGCTCACCACGGGACAGGTACAATGAGCAGTTCTTC
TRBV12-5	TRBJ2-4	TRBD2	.	CASGLVRTSSTAVAKNIQYF	TGTGCTAGTGGTTTGGTGCGGACTAGCAGTACTGCGGTAGCCAAAAACATTCAGTACTTC
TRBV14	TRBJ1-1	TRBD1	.	CASSPRQGNTEAFF	TGTGCCAGCAGCCCCCGACAGGGGAACACTGAAGCTTTCTTT
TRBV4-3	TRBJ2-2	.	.	CASMPDSTINTGELFF	TGCGCCAGCATGCCGGACAGCACAATAAACACCGGGGAGCTGTTTTTT